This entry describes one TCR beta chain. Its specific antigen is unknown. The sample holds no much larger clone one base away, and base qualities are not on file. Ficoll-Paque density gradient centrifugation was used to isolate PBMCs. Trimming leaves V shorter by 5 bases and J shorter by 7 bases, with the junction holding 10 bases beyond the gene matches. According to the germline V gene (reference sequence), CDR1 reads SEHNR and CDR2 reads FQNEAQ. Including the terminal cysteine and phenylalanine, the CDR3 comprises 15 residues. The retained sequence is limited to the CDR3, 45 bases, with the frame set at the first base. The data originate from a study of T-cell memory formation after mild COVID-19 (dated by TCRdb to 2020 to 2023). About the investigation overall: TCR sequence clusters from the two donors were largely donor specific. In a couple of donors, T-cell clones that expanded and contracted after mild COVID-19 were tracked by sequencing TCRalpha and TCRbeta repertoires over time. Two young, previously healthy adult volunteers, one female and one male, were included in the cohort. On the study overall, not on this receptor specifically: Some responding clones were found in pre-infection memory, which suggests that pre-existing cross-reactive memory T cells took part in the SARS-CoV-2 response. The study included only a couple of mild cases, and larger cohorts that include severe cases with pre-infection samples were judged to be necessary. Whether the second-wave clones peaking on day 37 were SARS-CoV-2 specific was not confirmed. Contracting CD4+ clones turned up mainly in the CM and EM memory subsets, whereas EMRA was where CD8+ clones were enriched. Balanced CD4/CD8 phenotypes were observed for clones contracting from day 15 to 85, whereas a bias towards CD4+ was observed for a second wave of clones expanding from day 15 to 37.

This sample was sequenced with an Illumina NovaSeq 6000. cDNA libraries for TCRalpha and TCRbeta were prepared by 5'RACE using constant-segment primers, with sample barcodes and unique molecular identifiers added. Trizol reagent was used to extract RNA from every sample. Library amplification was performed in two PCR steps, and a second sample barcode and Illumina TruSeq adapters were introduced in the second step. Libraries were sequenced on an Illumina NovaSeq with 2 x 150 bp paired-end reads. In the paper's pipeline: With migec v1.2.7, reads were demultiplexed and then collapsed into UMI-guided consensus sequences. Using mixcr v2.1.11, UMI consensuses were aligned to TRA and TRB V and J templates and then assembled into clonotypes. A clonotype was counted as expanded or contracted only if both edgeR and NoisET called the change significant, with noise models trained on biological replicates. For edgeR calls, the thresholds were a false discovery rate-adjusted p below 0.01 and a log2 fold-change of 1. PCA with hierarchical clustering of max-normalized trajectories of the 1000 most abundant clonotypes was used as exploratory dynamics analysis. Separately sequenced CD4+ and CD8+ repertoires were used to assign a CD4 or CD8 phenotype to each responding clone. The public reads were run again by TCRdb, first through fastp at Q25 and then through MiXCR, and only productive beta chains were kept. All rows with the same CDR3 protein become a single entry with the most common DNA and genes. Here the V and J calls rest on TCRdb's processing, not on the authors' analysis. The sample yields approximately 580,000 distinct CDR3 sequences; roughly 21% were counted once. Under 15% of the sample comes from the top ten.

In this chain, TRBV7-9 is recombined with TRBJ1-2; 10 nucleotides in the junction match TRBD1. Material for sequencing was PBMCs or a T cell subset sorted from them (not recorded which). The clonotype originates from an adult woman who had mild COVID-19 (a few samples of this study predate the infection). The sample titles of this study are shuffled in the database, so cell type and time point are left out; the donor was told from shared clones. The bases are TGTGCCAGCAGCCGGCCGGGACAGGGGAGGGGTGGCTACACCTTC. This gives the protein CASSRPGQGRGGYTF.